These 8 T cell receptor beta chains were sequenced from one sample in a study of T cell responses to AZD1222 COVID-19 vaccine (dated by TCRdb to about 2021). Libraries were made using the immunoSEQ multiplex PCR assay. TCRdb obtained this table from immuneACCESS and retained in-frame rearrangements with V and J assigned. These tables miss some clones; where compared with another copy, unresolved V genes account for less than half of the shortfall, and the remainder is unexplained. The sample has 150,000 to 200,000 clones on record, roughly 93% of them singletons. The top ten clones comprise roughly 10% of the sample. Reading the label with the study, this specimen's time point is: baseline before first vaccination. The source was peripheral blood, collected on day 0 of AZD1222 vaccination. The receptors derive from an adult in good health.

The V call is TRBV7-8, the J call TRBJ1-2, with D uncertain. The CDR3 has 15 residues. CDR1 is SGHVS, CDR2 FQNEAQ, per germline. V lost 5 bases to trimming and J lost 0 bases, with 13 bases between them. CDR3 sequence: CASSQGREANYGYTF. The DNA for the CDR3 is TGTGCCAGCAGCCAAGGACGGGAAGCTAACTATGGCTACACCTTC.

The chain combines TRBV19 with TRBJ1-1, with 8 bases identical to TRBD1. This CDR3 spans 13 amino acids. Germline-derived CDR1 and CDR2 are LNHDA and SQIVND (reference sequence). The J segment lost 5 bases and the V segment lost 6 bases, leaving 5 bases of the junction unmatched. This CDR3 is CASRTDRGTEAFF. CDR3 DNA sequence: TGTGCCAGTAGGACCGACAGGGGAACTGAAGCTTTCTTT.

J is TRBJ1-2 and V is TRBV24-1; D is unclear. V lost 4 bases and J lost 9, with 11 bases in between. The germline CDR1 and CDR2 sequences are KGHDR and SFDVKD. The CDR3 is 12 amino acids. The CDR3 DNA sequence: TGTGCCACCAGTGACCCACTCGGCAGCTACACCTTC. It specifies CATSDPLGSYTF.

J is TRBJ2-7 and V is TRBV6-4; TRBD2 is a possible D gene (6 bases). CDR1 and CDR2 from the germline V gene are MRHNA and SNTAGT. CDR3 length: 13 residues. V was cut by 9 bases and J by 3 bases, with 15 bases left in between. The CDR3 protein is CARAPGLLYEQYF. The CDR3 DNA sequence: TGTGCCAGGGCACCGGGACTCCTCTACGAGCAGTACTTC.

This sequence joins TRBV19 and TRBJ1-1; possible D gene TRBD1, 6 bases. CDR1 is LNHDA, CDR2 SQIVND, per germline (reference sequence). The CDR3 is made up of 13 amino acids. V lost 6 bases to trimming and J lost 3 bases, with 11 bases between them. This CDR3 reads CASRQGHYTEAFF. In DNA form, the CDR3 reads TGTGCCAGTAGACAGGGACATTACACTGAAGCTTTCTTT.

This chain joins TRBV7-2 and TRBJ1-4, with a tentative D call TRBD1 (6 bases). The V gene's germline CDR1 is SGHTA and CDR2 FQGNSA. V was trimmed by 4 bases and J by 7 bases, leaving 22 bases between them. CDR3 length equals 17 residues. The CDR3 DNA is TGTGCCAGCAGCTCCCTGGGGGGCCCCCCTTTGGCTGAAAAACTGTTTTTT. Amino acid sequence: CASSSLGGPPLAEKLFF.

This clone was detected a few times. The chain uses TRBV29-1 and TRBJ1-2; D gene uncertain. V lost 5 bases, J lost 2 bases, and 9 bases lay in between. Germline values: CDR1 SQVTM, CDR2 ANQGSEA. The CDR3 is made up of 12 amino acids. CDR3: CSVREENYGYTF. CDR3 in DNA: TGCAGCGTTCGGGAAGAGAACTATGGCTACACCTTC.

The chain combines TRBV7-9 with TRBJ2-3; D may be TRBD2 (5 bases). From germline, CDR1 is SEHNR and CDR2 FQNEAQ (reference sequence). V was pared by 0 bases and J by 4 bases, with 14 bases between. The CDR3 is 16 residues long. CDR3 DNA: TGTGCCAGCAGCTTAGCCCGGCGGACTGGCGCAGATACGCAGTATTTT. As protein: CASSLARRTGADTQYF.